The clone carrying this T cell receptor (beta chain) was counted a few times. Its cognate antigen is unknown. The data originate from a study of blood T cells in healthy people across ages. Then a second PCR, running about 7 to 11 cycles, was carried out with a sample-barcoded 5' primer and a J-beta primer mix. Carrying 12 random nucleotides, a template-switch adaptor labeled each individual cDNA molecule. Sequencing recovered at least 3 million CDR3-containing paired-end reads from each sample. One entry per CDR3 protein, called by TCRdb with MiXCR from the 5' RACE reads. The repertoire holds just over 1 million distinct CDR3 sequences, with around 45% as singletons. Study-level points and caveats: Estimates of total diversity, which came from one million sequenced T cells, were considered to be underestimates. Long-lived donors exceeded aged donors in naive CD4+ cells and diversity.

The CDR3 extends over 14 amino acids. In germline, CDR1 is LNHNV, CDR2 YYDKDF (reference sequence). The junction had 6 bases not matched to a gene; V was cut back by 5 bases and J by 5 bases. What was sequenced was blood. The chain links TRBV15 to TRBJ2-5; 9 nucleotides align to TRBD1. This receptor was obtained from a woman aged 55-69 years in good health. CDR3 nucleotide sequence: TGTGCCACCAGCTCACCCGGGACAGGGGAGACCCAGTACTTC. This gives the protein CATSSPGTGETQYF. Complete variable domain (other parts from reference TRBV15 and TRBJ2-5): DAMVIQNPRYQVTQFGKPVTLSCSQTLNHNVMYWYQQKSSQAPKLLFHYYDKDFNNEADTPDNFQSRRPNTSFCFLDIRSPGLGDTAMYLCATSSPGTGETQYFGPGTRLLVL.